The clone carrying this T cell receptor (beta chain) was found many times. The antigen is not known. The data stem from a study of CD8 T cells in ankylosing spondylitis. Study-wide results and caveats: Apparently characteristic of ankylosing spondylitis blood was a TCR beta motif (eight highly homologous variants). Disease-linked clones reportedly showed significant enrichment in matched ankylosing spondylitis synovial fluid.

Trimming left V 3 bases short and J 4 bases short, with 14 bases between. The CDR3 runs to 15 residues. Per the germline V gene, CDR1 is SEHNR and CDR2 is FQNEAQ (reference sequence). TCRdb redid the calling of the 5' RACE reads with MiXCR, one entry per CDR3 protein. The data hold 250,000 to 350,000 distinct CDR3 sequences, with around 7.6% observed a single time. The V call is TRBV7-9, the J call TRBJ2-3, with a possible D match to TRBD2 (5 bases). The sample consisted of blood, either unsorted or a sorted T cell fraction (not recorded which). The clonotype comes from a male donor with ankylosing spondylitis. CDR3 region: CASSFGLPRADTQYF. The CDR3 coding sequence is TGTGCCAGCAGCTTTGGACTTCCCCGGGCAGATACGCAGTATTTT. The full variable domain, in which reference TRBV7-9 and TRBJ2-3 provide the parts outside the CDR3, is DTGVSQNPRHKITKRGQNVTFRCDPISEHNRLYWYRQTLGQGPEFLTYFQNEAQLEKSRLLSDRFSAERPKGSFSTLEIQRTEQGDSAMYLCASSFGLPRADTQYFGPGTRLTVL.